The clone carrying this TCR beta chain was seen ten or more times. As yet, its antigen is unknown. These data are taken from a study of T cells after yellow fever vaccination. The overall study: Each low-cell-number fraction was prepared by means of SMART-Seq v4 Ultra Low Input.

Broader study findings: In post-booster samples, most primary-vaccination clones reappeared (approximately 96% CD4, roughly 90% CD8). CD4 and CD8 compartments shared a small share of clonotypes, likely from convergent recombination. A faster peak, day 5 versus 15, was reached by the weaker secondary response.

Per the germline V gene, CDR1 is SGHVS and CDR2 is FNYEAQ. The CDR3 totals 14 residues. V dropped 6 bases and J dropped 1; count of bases not matched to a gene: 4. TCRdb independently ran MiXCR on the 5' RACE reads; one entry per CDR3 protein. Here the sample spans a few hundred thousand distinct CDR3 sequences, 3.6% being singletons. The source was PBMCs, collected 15 days after the yellow fever booster vaccination. This receptor was taken from a man between 18 and 35 years old who received the YFV17D yellow fever vaccine. J is TRBJ2-3 and V is TRBV7-6; 7 bases match TRBD1. The chain's CDR3 is CASSYTGGTDTQYF. In DNA, the CDR3 is TGTGCCAGCAGTTATACAGGGGGCACAGATACGCAGTATTTT.